This TCR beta chain was observed in a study of intratumoral heterogeneity in liver cancer. Looking at the study overall: Across the full approximately 14-patient cohort, most patients were male and a median age of around 64 years was recorded. The full cohort included around 72 multiregional samples from 14 HCC patients, consisting of around 51 tumoral regions and approximately 20 adjacent nontumoral regions. RNA-seq, DNA sequencing, TCR-seq and SNP array data from multiple regions of hepatocellular carcinoma specimens were combined in the study to investigate intratumor heterogeneity. Results and caveats for the whole study, not just this receptor: A relatively low patient number and under-sampled tumor-infiltrating lymphocyte representation were acknowledged by the authors as limitations.

Points on this clone: No antigen is known for it. Nothing much larger sits one base from this clone, and base qualities are not available. The same CDR3 arises from other DNA sequences in this sample as well.

Measured from the cysteine to the phenylalanine, the CDR3 is 15 residues long. The kept DNA is CDR3 alone, 45 bases in frame from the first base. V loses 3 bases at its end and J loses 5 bases; junction bases beyond the gene matches: 6. The germline V gene supplies CDR1 KGHSY and CDR2 FQNENV. TCR beta chain CDR3 regions were sequenced from genomic DNA using the immunoSEQ assay. Primers annealing to V and J segments amplified rearranged VDJ segments. As for the authors' bioinformatics: The ImmunoSeq Analyzer software was used to calculate clonality and richness metrics. Fisher's exact test, supplemented by a beta-binomial method for added stringency, was applied to identify differentially abundant clones between regions. The clones in this table, taken by TCRdb from immuneACCESS, are in-frame only. Not every clone is retained; where verified, under half of the shortfall comes from an unresolved V gene, and the cause of the rest is unknown. D and trimming come from the DNA, and the V and J calls and clone size come from that table. This sample comprises 20,000 to 25,000 clones, 73% of them detected only once. In total, the top ten clones hold approximately 18% of the sample.

Every patient had early-stage hepatocellular carcinoma and went to surgical resection without receiving any prior therapy. No macroscopic evidence of necrosis or hemorrhage was present in the sampled areas. TCR sequencing (ImmunoSeq) was performed on multiple regions from two patients. Frozen resection tissue samples were collected at a distance of at least 1 cm from each other. Samples with the label N were taken from nontumoral liver tissue next to the tumor. Genomic DNA was extracted from bulk tissue using the DNeasy blood and tissue kit. The material sequenced was tumor-adjacent normal tissue, taken before any cancer treatment. The chain employs TRBV16 and TRBJ2-2, and 7 bases in between align with TRBD1. This TCR came from a woman in her 70s with hepatocellular carcinoma. The nucleotide sequence is given as TGTGCCAGCAGCCAGCAACAGGGGAAGACCGGGGAGCTGTTTTTT. Its protein is CASSQQQGKTGELFF. With the portions outside the CDR3 filled from the reference TRBV16 and TRBJ2-2 genes, the complete variable region becomes GEEVAQTPKHLVRGEGQKAKLYCAPIKGHSYVFWYQQVLKNEFKFLISFQNENVFDETGMPKERFSAKCLPNSPCSLEIQATKLEDSAVYFCASSQQQGKTGELFFGEGSRLTVL.